The 26 T cell receptor beta chains in this list originate from one sample, sequenced in a study of T cell repertoires in cytomegalovirus infection. MiXCR, applied by TCRdb to the reads, yields one record per CDR3 protein. The sample shows almost 500,000 distinct CDR3 sequences, approximately 11% of them seen only once. The specimen sequenced was PBMCs. These receptors came from a human donor in good health (CMV status not recorded). Some clones in this sample may be carry-over from other donors' samples.

The sample holds a few counts of this clonotype. The V gene is TRBV10-3, the J gene TRBJ1-6; D may be TRBD1 (6 bases). CDR1 ENHRY and CDR2 SYGVKD come from the germline V gene. The length of the CDR3 is 16 residues. The V end was cut by 0 bases, the J end by 8 bases, with 14 bases between. CDR3 in amino acids: CAISESGQGKDSPLHF. CDR3 sequence (DNA): TGTGCCATCAGTGAGTCGGGGCAGGGGAAGGATTCACCCCTCCACTTT.

This clonotype showed up just a few times. The rearrangement joins TRBV5-1 to TRBJ2-7; either TRBD1 or TRBD2 may fit D (5 bases each). The ends were cut back, 4 bases at V and 2 bases at J, with 13 bases in the middle. CDR3 length: 14 residues. The germline gives CDR1 SGHRS, CDR2 YFSETQ. The CDR3 protein is CASSEDGTTYEQYF. CDR3 coding DNA: TGCGCCAGCAGCGAGGATGGGACCACCTACGAGCAGTACTTC. Together with reference TRBV5-1 and TRBJ2-7, the CDR3 gives the full variable domain: KAGVTQTPRYLIKTRGQQVTLSCSPISGHRSVSWYQQTPGQGLQFLFEYFSETQRNKGNFPGRFSGRQFSNSRSEMNVSTLELGDSALYLCASSEDGTTYEQYFGPGTRLTVT.

Concerning this clonotype itself: An end of the junction differs from the germline gene, which may be a read error. The J gene is TRBJ2-3, the V gene TRBV7-2; D is unresolved. Germline V lookup: CDR1 SGHTA, CDR2 FQGNSA. The CDR3 is made up of 13 amino acids. This CDR3 is CASSFQYTDTQYF. The CDR3 nucleotides read TGTGCCAGCAGCTTTCAGTACACAGATACGCAGTACTTT.

The J gene is TRBJ2-6, the V gene TRBV4-1; 15 bases are shared with TRBD2. CDR1 is MGHRA, CDR2 YSYEKL, per germline. V shed 0 bases and J 0 bases; nucleotides not matched to a gene: 3. The CDR3 consists of 20 residues. The CDR3 sequence is CASSQEGLAGGGSGANVLTF. As DNA, the CDR3 is TGCGCCAGCAGCCAAGAGGGACTAGCGGGGGGTGGCTCTGGGGCCAACGTCCTGACTTTC.

V is TRBV6-5 and J is TRBJ1-4; D is undetermined. The CDR3 is made up of 15 amino acids. Trimming stripped 0 bases from V and 8 bases from J, with 13 bases between. Looked up from germline, CDR1 is MNHEY and CDR2 is SVGAGI. The CDR3 spells CASSYSPDSGEKLFF. The CDR3 DNA is TGTGCCAGCAGTTACTCGCCTGACTCGGGGGAAAAACTGTTTTTT.

This clonotype was picked up many times. The V gene is TRBV19, the J gene TRBJ1-2; D is unresolved. Per the germline V gene, CDR1 is LNHDA and CDR2 is SQIVND (reference sequence). V lost 7 bases and J 4 bases, leaving 13 bases between the germline ends. This CDR3 is 13 amino acids long. DNA for the CDR3: TGTGCCAGTAACCTTGTCGAGAGCTATGGCTACACCTTC. Protein: CASNLVESYGYTF.

The chain recombines TRBV28 with TRBJ1-2; D not resolved. This CDR3 is 13 amino acids long. CDR1 and CDR2 from the germline V gene are MDHEN and SYDVKM. Trimming shortened V by 7 bases and J by 8 bases, and 17 bases separated the two germline ends. In DNA form, the CDR3 reads TGTGCCAGCATTACCGAGACGACGGGCGGCTACACCTTC. This gives the protein CASITETTGGYTF.

This clonotype was counted at least ten times. V gene TRBV7-8 combines with J gene TRBJ2-1, with 7 bases that match TRBD1. V dropped 5 bases and J dropped 6; count of bases not matched to a gene: 1. Germline values: CDR1 SGHVS, CDR2 FQNEAQ. The CDR3 consists of 12 residues. CDR3 bases: TGTGCCAGCAGCCCAGGGGGCAATGAGCAGTTCTTC. Translating gives CASSPGGNEQFF. The full variable domain, with the rest looked up from reference TRBV7-8 and TRBJ2-1, is GAGVSQSPRYKVAKRGQDVALRCDPISGHVSLFWYQQALGQGPEFLTYFQNEAQLDKSGLPSDRFFAERPEGSVSTLKIQRTQQEDSAVYLCASSPGGNEQFFGPGTRLTVL.

This clonotype was seen many times. The chain combines TRBV11-2 with TRBJ2-7, with a tentative D call TRBD2 (7 bases). Trimming cost V 4 bases and J 4 bases, with 17 bases left between them. This CDR3 has 15 amino acids. Germline CDR1 is SGHAT and CDR2 is FQNNGV. The DNA for the CDR3 is TGTGCCAGCAGCTCGTCTCGGGGGGCCGGGTACGAGCAGTACTTC. Its translation: CASSSSRGAGYEQYF. Full variable domain (missing parts from reference TRBV11-2 and TRBJ2-7): EAGVAQSPRYKIIEKRQSVAFWCNPISGHATLYWYQQILGQGPKLLIQFQNNGVVDDSQLPKDRFSAERLKGVDSTLKIQPAKLEDSAVYLCASSSSRGAGYEQYFGPGTRLTVT.

At least ten counts were recorded for this clonotype. This chain joins TRBV4-1 and TRBJ1-5; no reliable D call. CDR1 is MGHRA, CDR2 YSYEKL, per germline. V was shortened by 0 bases and J by 0 bases, with 6 bases between the two germline ends. This CDR3 is built from 15 residues. CDR3 sequence: CASSQEAGSNQPQHF. The CDR3 DNA reads TGCGCCAGCAGCCAAGAGGCAGGTAGCAATCAGCCCCAGCATTTT.

The sample holds one count of this clonotype. A much larger clone is a single base away; this may be a read error. The chain carries TRBV3-1 and TRBJ2-2; 9 bases align to TRBD2. Germline V CDR1 and CDR2: LGHDT, YNNKEL (reference sequence). This CDR3 is 16 amino acids long. CDR3 protein: CANSQGLATNTGELFF. In DNA, the CDR3 is TGTGCCAACAGCCAAGGACTAGCGACAAACACCGGGGAGCTGTTTTTT.

This clonotype was counted at least ten times. The chain joins TRBV12-3 or TRBV12-4 to TRBJ1-5; D remains ambiguous. The V end lost 6 bases, the J end lost 6 bases, and 9 bases lay between the germline ends. CDR3 length: 12 amino acids. The CDR3 is CASREGGQPQHF. In DNA form, the CDR3 reads TGTGCCAGCAGGGAGGGTGGTCAGCCCCAGCATTTT.

The J gene is TRBJ2-1, the V gene TRBV7-9, with D perhaps matching TRBD1 or TRBD2 (5 bases each). CDR1 and CDR2 (germline): SEHNR, FQNEAQ (reference sequence). The length of the CDR3 is 11 residues. Trimming took 9 bases from V and 9 from J, leaving 12 bases between them. The CDR3 sequence: CASTQGREQFF. CDR3 bases: TGTGCCAGTACCCAGGGACGTGAGCAGTTCTTC.

This clonotype was seen at least ten times. Here the CDR3 reads CASSPDRGLTGELFF. The CDR3 nucleotides read TGTGCCAGCTCACCCGACAGGGGGCTCACCGGGGAGCTGTTTTTT. The chain recombines TRBV18 with TRBJ2-2, with TRBD1 matching over 10 bases. V gave up 3 bases and J gave up 4 bases; unmatched junction bases: 2. The CDR3 has 15 amino acids. Germline CDR1 reads KGHSH; CDR2 reads LQKENI.

This clonotype was counted many times. This chain joins TRBV12-3 or TRBV12-4 and TRBJ2-5; D is unresolved. V was pared by 6 bases and J by 6 bases, with 11 bases between. The CDR3 is 12 residues long. Written as DNA, the CDR3 is TGTGCCAGCAGCATTACTAAACAGACCCAGTACTTC. It yields the protein CASSITKQTQYF.

This clonotype was detected a few times. The V and J genes are TRBV4-2 and TRBJ2-7; 7 bases agree with TRBD2. The V segment lost 1 base and the J segment 0 bases; nucleotides outside the gene matches: 3. Germline V lookup: CDR1 LGHNA, CDR2 YNFKEQ. CDR3 length equals 15 residues. CDR3 region: CASSQVGGSSYEQYF. The CDR3 DNA is TGTGCCAGCAGCCAAGTGGGCGGGAGCTCCTACGAGCAGTACTTC.

On this clonotype: A clone one base away is much larger, so this may be a read error. The genes are TRBV2 and TRBJ1-1; TRBD1 aligns across 7 bases. Germline CDR1 reads SNHLY; CDR2 reads FYNNEI. The CDR3 runs 18 residues. In DNA, the CDR3 is TGTGCCAACAGTGATCAAGTGACAGGGTCGATAATGAACACTGAAGCTTTCTTT. Translating gives CANSDQVTGSIMNTEAFF.

This clonotype has a count of ten or more. This chain connects TRBV27 to TRBJ1-2, with D tentatively TRBD1 (5 bases). This CDR3 spans 15 amino acids. The germline V gene encodes CDR1 MNHEY and CDR2 SMNVEV (reference sequence). V was pared by 1 base and J by 6 bases, with 15 bases between. The CDR3 DNA follows: TGTGCCAGCAGTTTATTCGGGGGAACTTCGAATGGCTACACCTTC. Translating it yields CASSLFGGTSNGYTF.

This clonotype was detected many times. The rearrangement joins TRBV6-1 to TRBJ2-7; 9 bases map to TRBD1. The CDR3 covers 13 residues. Per the germline V gene, CDR1 is MNHNS and CDR2 is SASEGT. V lost 11 bases and J lost 2; bases outside the gene matches: 7. CDR3: CAGVDRGTYEQYF. The CDR3 DNA reads as TGTGCCGGAGTCGACAGGGGGACCTACGAGCAGTACTTC.

The J gene is TRBJ1-4, the V gene TRBV6-6; D is uncertain. This CDR3 has 14 amino acids. Germline-derived CDR1 and CDR2 are MNHNY and SVGAGI (reference sequence). Trimming cost V 5 bases and J 0 bases, with 7 bases left between them. CDR3 nucleotides: TGTGCCAGCAGTCAGTTAGCAACTAATGAAAAACTGTTTTTT. As protein: CASSQLATNEKLFF.

Concerning this clonotype: A much larger clone lies one base from this, so it may be a read error. The rearrangement links TRBV3-1 to TRBJ2-7; tentatively, D is TRBD2 (6 bases). Trimming stripped 1 base from V and 1 base from J, with 14 bases between. The CDR3 contains 16 residues. Germline CDR1 reads LGHDT; CDR2 reads YNNKEL (reference sequence). CDR3 DNA: TGTGCCAGCAGCCAAGGGGACCTAGCGCAATCCTACGAGCAGTACTTC. This sequence encodes CASSQGDLAQSYEQYF.

The gene calls are TRBV2 and TRBJ1-2, with D unresolved. Looked up from germline, CDR1 is SNHLY and CDR2 is FYNNEI. V shed 2 bases and J shed 4 bases, with 11 bases lying between them. There are 14 residues in the CDR3. CDR3 protein: CASSERGLAYGYTF. The CDR3 DNA reads as TGTGCCAGCAGTGAACGGGGTTTGGCCTATGGCTACACCTTC.

The chain has TRBV3-1 and TRBJ2-5; 9 bases map to TRBD1. This CDR3 spans 15 amino acids. Trimming at V came to 6 bases and at J to 0 bases, leaving 5 bases not matched to a gene. Germline CDR1 is LGHDT and CDR2 is YNNKEL (reference sequence). The CDR3 protein is CASRGDRDNQETQYF. The CDR3 DNA reads TGTGCCAGCAGGGGGGACAGGGATAACCAAGAGACCCAGTACTTC.

This clonotype was counted only a few times. The chain recombines TRBV25-1 with TRBJ2-7, with D unclear. Trimming removed 3 bases at V and 0 bases at J, with 12 bases between. This CDR3 is 15 amino acids long. The V gene's germline CDR1 is MGHDK and CDR2 SYGVNS. CDR3 bases: TGTGCCAGCAGTGACTTGACCGAGAGCTCCTACGAGCAGTACTTC. Amino acid sequence: CASSDLTESSYEQYF.

The table lists this clonotype with many counts. A read error may account for a junction end that differs from germline. This chain links TRBV7-7 with TRBJ1-1; D gene ambiguous. This CDR3 has 13 residues. Germline values: CDR1 SSHAT, CDR2 FNYEAQ (reference sequence). The CDR3 DNA reads TGTGCTAGCAGCCCCTACCCCAACACTGAAGCTTTCTTT. Translating gives CASSPYPNTEAFF.

This clonotype was recorded at least ten times. The chain carries TRBV14 and TRBJ1-1, with 8 bases aligning to TRBD1. J was trimmed by 0 bases and V by 0 bases; bases with no gene match: 0. This CDR3 has 15 residues. Germline CDR1 reads SGHDN; CDR2 reads FVKESK. The CDR3 loop is CASSQETGVNTEAFF. The CDR3 DNA sequence: TGTGCCAGCAGCCAAGAGACAGGGGTGAACACTGAAGCTTTCTTT. The variable domain in full, with the rest retrieved from reference TRBV14 and TRBJ1-1, is EAGVTQFPSHSVIEKGQTVTLRCDPISGHDNLYWYRRVMGKEIKFLLHFVKESKQDESGMPNNRFLAERTGGTYSTLKVQPAELEDSGVYFCASSQETGVNTEAFFGQGTRLTVV.